The rows below give T cell receptor beta chains drawn from one sample of a study of cytomegalovirus exposure and HLA in healthy donors. Clones were sequenced by immunoSEQ multiplex PCR, and TCRdb holds only the in-frame ones, with some missing. The data hold 55,000 to 65,000 clones, with roughly 96% observed a single time. Material: PBMCs. The receptors were gathered from a woman in her late teens or twenties in good health and CMV-seropositive. CDR3s include the opening cysteine and the closing phenylalanine or tryptophan. The order of the fields is J gene, V gene, clone size, D gene, CDR3 protein, CDR3 DNA. A D gene is named only where the DNA matches it firmly. Where a row states a size, it is once, few, many or the class of an expanded clone; other rows omit it.

>TRBJ2-7|TRBV27|medium-sized|TRBD1
CASSYDRAPYEQYF
TGTGCCAGCAGTTACGACAGGGCACCCTACGAGCAGTACTTC
>TRBJ1-1|TRBV5-4|.|TRBD1
CASSPGGQGLNTEAFF
TGTGCCAGCAGCCCGGGGGGACAGGGACTGAACACTGAAGCTTTCTTT
>TRBJ2-1|TRBV23-1|.|TRBD2
CASSQFPVRLAGTYNEQFF
TGCGCCAGCAGTCAATTCCCAGTCCGACTAGCGGGAACCTACAATGAGCAGTTCTTC
>TRBJ2-2|TRBV19|.|TRBD2
CASTRTSATGELFF
TGTGCCAGTACCAGGACTAGCGCAACCGGGGAGCTGTTTTTT
>TRBJ1-2|TRBV10-3|.|.
CAISEPMGSYGYTF
TGTGCCATCAGTGAACCCATGGGGAGCTATGGCTACACCTTC
>TRBJ2-7|TRBV7-3|.|.
CASSSAGLHEQYF
TGTGCCAGCAGCTCGGCGGGACTGCACGAGCAGTACTTC
>TRBJ1-2|TRBV15|.|TRBD1
CATSRRQGDGYTF
TGTGCCACCAGCAGAAGACAGGGGGATGGCTACACCTTC
>TRBJ2-3|TRBV14|.|.
CASSQGRPRTDTQYF
TGTGCCAGCAGCCAGGGGAGGCCCCGCACAGATACGCAGTATTTT
>TRBJ2-7|TRBV4-2|.|.
CASRFLADVSSYEQYF
TGTGCCAGCAGATTCTTAGCGGATGTCAGCTCCTACGAGCAGTACTTC
>TRBJ2-1|TRBV29-1|.|TRBD2
CSVEGLGSGDFEQFF
TGCAGCGTTGAAGGTCTAGGTAGCGGGGATTTTGAGCAGTTCTTC
>TRBJ2-3|TRBV28|.|TRBD1
CASSTSEGALSTDTQYF
TGTGCCAGCAGCACCTCCGAGGGGGCCCTCAGCACAGATACGCAGTATTTT
>TRBJ2-1|TRBV6-5|.|.
CASTNGQYNEQFF
TGTGCCAGCACCAACGGACAGTACAATGAGCAGTTCTTC
>TRBJ1-5|TRBV7-9|.|.
CASSNADLERNQPQHF
TGTGCCAGCAGCAACGCTGACTTGGAGCGCAATCAGCCCCAGCATTTT
>TRBJ2-7|TRBV25-1|once|TRBD2
CATKGLAGSYEQYF
TGTGCCACCAAGGGACTAGCGGGGTCCTACGAGCAGTACTTC
>TRBJ2-1|TRBV4-2|.|TRBD2
CASSQDQTSGSLEQFF
TGTGCCAGCAGCCAAGATCAGACTAGCGGGAGCCTTGAGCAGTTCTTC
>TRBJ2-2|TRBV7-6|.|.
CASSHYDGELFF
TGTGCCAGCAGCCACTATGACGGGGAGCTGTTTTTT
>TRBJ1-2|TRBV10-3|.|TRBD1
CAISYTGGEVYTF
TGTGCCATCAGTTATACAGGGGGGGAGGTCTACACCTTC
>TRBJ2-2|TRBV4-1|.|.
CASSQGDINTGELFF
TGCGCCAGCAGCCAAGGGGACATAAACACCGGGGAGCTGTTTTTT
>TRBJ2-3|TRBV10-1|once|TRBD1
CASSGTDRGPDTQYF
TGCGCCAGCAGTGGTACGGACAGGGGGCCAGATACGCAGTATTTT
>TRBJ2-5|TRBV29-1|.|TRBD1
CSVRRTGTGWETQYF
TGCAGCGTTCGCAGGACCGGGACAGGGTGGGAGACCCAGTACTTC
>TRBJ2-7|TRBV11-1|.|TRBD1
CASSVGQRSYEQYF
TGTGCCAGCAGCGTGGGACAGAGGTCCTACGAGCAGTACTTC
>TRBJ2-7|TRBV28|few|TRBD1
CASSRPGQASREQYF
TGTGCCAGCAGTAGGCCGGGACAGGCATCTCGAGAGCAGTACTTC
>TRBJ2-3|TRBV9|.|TRBD2
CASSVGTRGGPLLTQYF
TGTGCCAGCAGCGTAGGTACTCGCGGGGGGCCCCTCTTAACGCAGTATTTT
>TRBJ1-4|TRBV2|.|.
CASSEARGTLWLFF
TGTGCCAGCAGTGAAGCGCGGGGGACACTTTGGCTGTTTTTT
>TRBJ1-2|TRBV14|.|TRBD1
CASSRSGTANYGYTF
TGTGCCAGCAGCCGCTCCGGGACAGCGAACTATGGCTACACCTTC
>TRBJ2-7|TRBV28|.|TRBD2
CASRLSGGRYEQYF
TGTGCCAGCAGACTTAGCGGGGGCCGCTACGAGCAGTACTTC
>TRBJ1-1|TRBV28|.|TRBD1
CASIGTGDIEAFF
TGTGCCAGCATAGGGACAGGGGACATTGAAGCTTTCTTT
>TRBJ1-1|TRBV14|.|.
CASSHLTLSNTEAFF
TGTGCCAGCAGCCACCTCACCCTATCGAACACTGAAGCTTTCTTT
>TRBJ2-5|TRBV11-2|.|.
CASRPGGLARETQYF
TGTGCCAGCAGACCAGGGGGACTCGCAAGGGAGACCCAGTACTTC
>TRBJ1-2|TRBV9|.|TRBD1
CASSARDSKGPQNYGYTF
TGTGCCAGCAGCGCCCGGGACAGCAAGGGGCCCCAAAACTATGGCTACACCTTC
>TRBJ2-7|TRBV5-1|once|.
CASSLWVSALTRTYEQYF
TGCGCCAGCAGCTTGTGGGTTTCAGCGCTTACGAGGACCTACGAGCAGTACTTC
>TRBJ2-5|TRBV6-1|.|TRBD2
CASRLAGVETQYF
TGTGCCAGCAGATTAGCGGGGGTGGAGACCCAGTACTTC
>TRBJ2-1|TRBV30|.|TRBD2
CAWAGTSRLSEQFF
TGTGCCTGGGCTGGGACTAGCAGGCTGTCGGAGCAGTTCTTC
>TRBJ2-3|TRBV5-8|.|TRBD2
CASNGLAAHTDTQYF
TGTGCCAGCAATGGACTAGCGGCACACACAGATACGCAGTATTTT
>TRBJ1-4|TRBV28|.|TRBD1
CATTDRGTNEKLFF
TGTGCCACAACGGACAGGGGAACTAATGAAAAACTGTTTTTT
>TRBJ2-7|TRBV29-1|.|TRBD2
CSAHVRPRQGPRAGAYYEQYF
TGCAGCGCTCACGTGAGACCGCGTCAGGGGCCCCGAGCGGGAGCTTACTACGAGCAGTACTTC
>TRBJ1-5|TRBV7-9|.|.
CASSLGTVLDQPQHF
TGTGCCAGCAGCTTAGGGACAGTGTTAGATCAGCCCCAGCATTTT
>TRBJ2-5|TRBV27|.|TRBD2
CASSRGLVGQETQYF
TGTGCCAGCAGTAGGGGACTAGTGGGGCAAGAGACCCAGTACTTC
>TRBJ1-4|TRBV6-6|once|.
CASRDNRDEKLFF
TGTGCCAGCAGGGACAACAGGGATGAAAAACTGTTTTTT
>TRBJ1-3|TRBV9|.|.
CASSVDSSQGNTIYF
TGTGCCAGCAGCGTAGACTCAAGTCAAGGAAACACCATATATTTT
>TRBJ2-3|TRBV5-1|.|TRBD2
CASSGRGSGSPDTQYF
TGCGCCAGCAGCGGCCGAGGTAGCGGGAGTCCAGATACGCAGTATTTT
>TRBJ2-7|TRBV27|.|TRBD2
CASSTPMREGNEQYF
TGTGCCAGCAGTACCCCCATGCGGGAGGGTAACGAGCAGTACTTC
>TRBJ2-5|TRBV28|.|.
CASSSDRTQETQYF
TGTGCCAGCAGTTCCGACAGAACCCAAGAGACCCAGTACTTC
>TRBJ2-3|TRBV11-3|.|TRBD1
CASSDRTGPDTQYF
TGTGCCAGCAGCGATCGGACAGGGCCAGATACGCAGTATTTT